Below, 25 T cell receptor beta chains from the same sample are listed, as sequenced in a study of blood T cell repertoires in COVID-19. Profiling relied on immunoSEQ multiplex PCR, and the TCRdb table lists in-frame clones only, not all of them. Altogether about 260,000 clones are present, about 88% being singletons, with the ten largest covering 4%. The sample was peripheral blood. These receptors were taken from a man aged 55 to 69 who had recovered from COVID-19.

This chain connects TRBV7-9 to TRBJ1-4; TRBD1 matches 9 bases. Trimming at V came to 5 bases and at J to 1 base, leaving 8 bases not matched to a gene. Germline-derived CDR1 and CDR2 are SEHNR and FQNEAQ (reference sequence). The CDR3 loop spans 17 amino acids. This chain's CDR3 is CASSRGQGFGTNEKLFF. The DNA for the CDR3 is TGTGCCAGCAGCCGGGGACAGGGCTTCGGAACTAATGAAAAACTGTTTTTT. The whole variable domain, remainder taken from reference TRBV7-9 and TRBJ1-4, is DTGVSQNPRHKITKRGQNVTFRCDPISEHNRLYWYRQTLGQGPEFLTYFQNEAQLEKSRLLSDRFSAERPKGSFSTLEIQRTEQGDSAMYLCASSRGQGFGTNEKLFFGSGTQLSVL.

The J gene is TRBJ2-7, the V gene TRBV19; TRBD1 agrees at 7 bases. The CDR3 extends over 15 amino acids. Germline values: CDR1 LNHDA, CDR2 SQIVND (reference sequence). The junction had 8 bases not matched to a gene; V was cut back by 5 bases and J by 1 base. CDR3 amino acids: CASSLRTGRSYEQYF. Written as DNA, the CDR3 is TGTGCCAGTAGTCTTCGGACAGGTAGGTCCTACGAGCAGTACTTC.

V gene TRBV5-4 combines with J gene TRBJ1-1, with unresolved D. The V end was cut by 6 bases, the J end by 1 base, with 19 bases between. The length of the CDR3 is 16 residues. Germline CDR1 SGHNT, CDR2 YYREEE (reference sequence). CDR3 sequence: CASNQEGGARNTEAFF. CDR3 DNA: TGTGCCAGCAACCAAGAGGGAGGAGCTAGGAACACTGAAGCTTTCTTT. Full variable domain (outside the CDR3, taken from reference TRBV5-4 and TRBJ1-1): ETGVTQSPTHLIKTRGQQVTLRCSSQSGHNTVSWYQQALGQGPQFIFQYYREEENGRGNFPPRFSGLQFPNYSSELNVNALELDDSALYLCASNQEGGARNTEAFFGQGTRLTVV.

Concerning this clone itself: Distinct nucleotide sequences in the sample also encode this CDR3. The V call is TRBV5-1, the J call TRBJ1-4, with 9 bases matching TRBD1. In germline, CDR1 is SGHRS, CDR2 YFSETQ. With V trimmed by 3 bases and J by 4 bases, 1 base remained unmatched. This CDR3 comprises 14 residues. The CDR3, as DNA: TGCGCCAGCAGCTCGGGACAGGGTAATGAAAAACTGTTTTTT. The encoded protein is CASSSGQGNEKLFF.

The chain is built from TRBV30 and TRBJ1-1; possibly TRBD1 for D (5 bases). CDR1 is GTSNPN, CDR2 SVGIG, per germline (reference sequence). The CDR3 covers 14 residues. The V end was cut by 4 bases, the J end by 1 base, with 13 bases between. The CDR3 DNA follows: TGTGCCTGGAAAGGCCTAACAGGGAACACTGAAGCTTTCTTT. Protein product: CAWKGLTGNTEAFF.

CDR3 region: CASSKGEDGYNSPLHF. Written as DNA, the CDR3 is TGTGCCAGCAGCAAAGGGGAGGACGGATATAATTCACCCCTCCACTTT. This chain links TRBV21-1 with TRBJ1-6. TRBV21-1 is a listed pseudogene. The CDR3 is made up of 16 amino acids.

The chain joins TRBV13 to TRBJ2-7; TRBD1 aligns across 7 bases. Trimming removed 4 bases from V and 2 bases from J; junction bases left unmatched: 5. The CDR3 has 14 amino acids. Germline V gene lookup returns CDR1 PRHDT and CDR2 FYEKMQ (reference sequence). DNA of the CDR3: TGTGCCAGCAGCTCCGGGACAGCTGCCTACGAGCAGTACTTC. Translated: CASSSGTAAYEQYF.

This clone was seen once. This sequence joins TRBV7-2 and TRBJ2-3; tentatively, D is TRBD1 (6 bases). The CDR3 is 14 residues long. Trimming left V 5 bases short and J 5 bases short, with 14 bases between. Germline CDR1 reads SGHTA; CDR2 reads FQGNSA. Here the CDR3 reads CASSPGQGLDTQYF. In nucleotides, the CDR3 is TGTGCCAGCAGCCCGGGGCAGGGGTTAGATACGCAGTATTTT. Drawing the rest from reference TRBV7-2 and TRBJ2-3, the complete variable domain is GAGVSQSPSNKVTEKGKDVELRCDPISGHTALYWYRQSLGQGLEFLIYFQGNSAPDKSGLPSDRFSAERTGGSVSTLTIQRTQQEDSAVYLCASSPGQGLDTQYFGPGTRLTVL.

This chain links TRBV7-3 with TRBJ2-7; TRBD1 agrees at 9 bases. With V trimmed by 0 bases and J by 4 bases, 7 bases remained unmatched. The CDR3 consists of 16 residues. Germline V gene lookup returns CDR1 SGHTA and CDR2 FQGTGA. The CDR3 bases are TGTGCCAGCAGCTTAACCCCCACAGGGGGCTTGTACGAGCAGTACTTC. Translating gives CASSLTPTGGLYEQYF. Combining the CDR3 with reference TRBV7-3 and TRBJ2-7 gives the whole variable domain GAGVSQTPSNKVTEKGKYVELRCDPISGHTALYWYRQSLGQGPEFLIYFQGTGAADDSGLPNDRFFAVRPEGSVSTLKIQRTERGDSAVYLCASSLTPTGGLYEQYFGPGTRLTVT.

CDR3 sequence (DNA): TGTGCCAGCAGTTACGGACTAGTCGACGAGCAGTACTTC. Encoded protein: CASSYGLVDEQYF. The rearrangement uses TRBV6-5 and TRBJ2-7; 7 bases are shared with TRBD2. The ends lost 2 bases at V and 5 bases at J; junction bases unmatched: 3. Germline assignment: CDR1 MNHEY and CDR2 SVGAGI. The CDR3 spans 13 residues.

This clone is a singleton in its sample. The rearrangement joins TRBV5-4 to TRBJ1-2, with TRBD1 identical over 8 bases. This CDR3 is 14 amino acids long. V shed 4 bases, J shed 8 bases, and the junction held 10 bases outside the gene matches. The V gene's germline CDR1 is SGHNT and CDR2 YYREEE (reference sequence). The CDR3 nucleotides read TGTGCCAGCAGCCATGCGGGGACAGGCGGCGGCTACACCTTC. The encoded protein is CASSHAGTGGGYTF.

The chain carries TRBV10-3 and TRBJ2-3, with D unclear. Germline assignment: CDR1 ENHRY and CDR2 SYGVKD. The CDR3 totals 16 residues. Trimming took off 3 bases at V and 3 bases at J, with 16 bases between the two ends. The CDR3 DNA sequence: TGTGCCATCAGTGAACTTTCCGTCCTTATTACAGATACGCAGTATTTT. Translation gives CAISELSVLITDTQYF.

The chain joins TRBV9 to TRBJ1-4, with 8 nucleotides matching TRBD1. The junction had 11 bases not matched to a gene; V was cut back by 5 bases and J by 2 bases. The germline gives CDR1 SGDLS, CDR2 YYNGEE. This CDR3 spans 17 amino acids. The CDR3 DNA is TGTGCCAGCAGTGCTGGGTTTGCAGGGGGCACTAATGAAAAACTGTTTTTT. Protein product: CASSAGFAGGTNEKLFF.

The V and J genes are TRBV19 and TRBJ2-7; 7 positions match TRBD2. This CDR3 is built from 16 residues. Germline trimming cut 4 bases from V and 0 bases from J; bases unmatched to any gene: 9. Per the germline V gene, CDR1 is LNHDA and CDR2 is SQIVND (reference sequence). The CDR3: CASSRGGTASSYEQYF. The CDR3 nucleotides read TGTGCCAGTAGTAGGGGAGGGACTGCGAGCTCCTACGAGCAGTACTTC. The complete variable domain, with remaining parts taken from reference TRBV19 and TRBJ2-7, reads DGGITQSPKYLFRKEGQNVTLSCEQNLNHDAMYWYRQDPGQGLRLIYYSQIVNDFQKGDIAEGYSVSREKKESFPLTVTSAQKNPTAFYLCASSRGGTASSYEQYFGPGTRLTVT.

Note on this clone: Additional DNA sequences in this sample encode the identical CDR3. The CDR3: CASSTGTGETQYF. The DNA for the CDR3 is TGCGCCAGCAGTACGGGAACGGGAGAGACCCAGTACTTC. The chain uses TRBV5-1 and TRBJ2-5; D is possibly TRBD2 (5 bases). CDR1 and CDR2 (germline): SGHRS, YFSETQ. The V gene lost 5 bases and the J gene lost 4 bases, with 12 bases spanning the gap. The CDR3 length is 13 residues.

J is TRBJ1-5 and V is TRBV19; D is uncertain. V was pared by 3 bases and J by 0 bases, with 15 bases between. The germline V gene has CDR1 LNHDA and CDR2 SQIVND (reference sequence). This CDR3 is 17 amino acids long. CDR3 coding DNA: TGTGCCAGTAGTATTGAGTTTTGGACTTATAGCAATCAGCCCCAGCATTTT. It codes for CASSIEFWTYSNQPQHF. Together with reference TRBV19 and TRBJ1-5, the CDR3 gives the full variable domain: DGGITQSPKYLFRKEGQNVTLSCEQNLNHDAMYWYRQDPGQGLRLIYYSQIVNDFQKGDIAEGYSVSREKKESFPLTVTSAQKNPTAFYLCASSIEFWTYSNQPQHFGDGTRLSIL.

The rearrangement joins TRBV5-6 to TRBJ2-1; D not resolved. Trimming cost V 4 bases and J 4 bases, with 3 bases left between them. Germline V gene data show CDR1 as SGHDT and CDR2 as YYEEEE. The CDR3 spans 11 residues. The CDR3 DNA reads as TGTGCCAGCAGCCTGTACAATGAGCAGTTCTTC. Encoded protein: CASSLYNEQFF.

This clone was picked up a small number of times. The chain employs TRBV7-3 and TRBJ2-2, with TRBD2 matching over 10 bases. Germline V gene sequence: CDR1 SGHTA, CDR2 FQGTGA. The CDR3 is made up of 16 amino acids. V trimming: 6 bases; J trimming: 0 bases; junction bases outside the gene matches: 4. CDR3 nucleotide sequence: TGTGCCAGCAGGAGGACTAGCGGAGCGAACACCGGGGAGCTGTTTTTT. It specifies CASRRTSGANTGELFF.

The CDR3 loop is CASRSGGIAKNIQYF. CDR3 nucleotide sequence: TGTGCCAGCAGAAGTGGGGGGATCGCCAAAAACATTCAGTACTTC. The rearrangement joins TRBV6-5 to TRBJ2-4, with a tentative D call TRBD2 (6 bases). The CDR3 extends over 15 amino acids. The ends were cut back, 6 bases at V and 1 base at J, with 13 bases in the middle. Germline V gene sequence: CDR1 MNHEY, CDR2 SVGAGI.

J is TRBJ2-4 and V is TRBV5-8, with D maybe TRBD1 (5 bases). V was clipped by 4 bases and J by 0 bases, with 14 bases between them. In germline, CDR1 is SGHTS, CDR2 YDEGEE. This CDR3 has 16 amino acids. The CDR3: CASSHGQILAKNIQYF. Here the CDR3 DNA reads TGTGCCAGCAGCCACGGACAAATCCTAGCCAAAAACATTCAGTACTTC.

For the CDR3, the DNA is TGTGCCAGCAGCGGTAGAGAGACCCAGTACTTC. Translation: CASSGRETQYF. This chain joins TRBV14 and TRBJ2-5, with unresolved D. The CDR3 length is 11 residues. Trimming cost V 5 bases and J 4 bases, with 5 bases left between them. Per the germline V gene, CDR1 is SGHDN and CDR2 is FVKESK.

The rearrangement joins TRBV6-1 to TRBJ2-5; tentative D call: TRBD2 (5 bases). The V end was cut by 2 bases, the J end by 0 bases, with 13 bases between. Germline CDR1 reads MNHNS; CDR2 reads SASEGT. This CDR3 is built from 16 residues. CDR3 amino acids: CASSESGRQYQETQYF. In nucleotides, the CDR3 is TGTGCCAGCAGTGAAAGTGGGAGACAATACCAAGAGACCCAGTACTTC.

The sample holds one count of this clone. The chain couples TRBV7-2 to TRBJ1-2; 11 nucleotides match TRBD1. This CDR3 comprises 16 residues. After removal of 0 bases from V and 4 bases from J, the junction contained 4 bases not matched to a gene. Germline V gene sequence: CDR1 SGHTA, CDR2 FQGNSA. The CDR3 sequence is CASSLARTGGAYGYTF. As DNA, the CDR3 is TGTGCCAGCAGCTTAGCTCGGACAGGGGGCGCCTATGGCTACACCTTC.

This chain joins TRBV6-1 and TRBJ2-5; D might be TRBD1 (5 bases). The germline V gene encodes CDR1 MNHNS and CDR2 SASEGT. CDR3 size: 13 residues. V was pared by 2 bases and J by 5 bases, with 9 bases between. CDR3: CASSEQGWETQYF. The CDR3 bases are TGTGCCAGCAGTGAACAGGGCTGGGAGACCCAGTACTTC.

This clone was seen only a few times. The genes are TRBV6-4 and TRBJ1-2; 7 bases match TRBD1. The CDR3 runs 17 residues. Germline-derived CDR1 and CDR2 are MRHNA and SNTAGT. The V gene end was trimmed by 4 bases and the J gene end by 1 base; junction bases not matched to a gene: 12. The CDR3 loop is CASSGSGTVRFNYGYTF. CDR3 DNA sequence: TGTGCCAGCAGTGGGTCGGGGACAGTGAGGTTTAACTATGGCTACACCTTC.